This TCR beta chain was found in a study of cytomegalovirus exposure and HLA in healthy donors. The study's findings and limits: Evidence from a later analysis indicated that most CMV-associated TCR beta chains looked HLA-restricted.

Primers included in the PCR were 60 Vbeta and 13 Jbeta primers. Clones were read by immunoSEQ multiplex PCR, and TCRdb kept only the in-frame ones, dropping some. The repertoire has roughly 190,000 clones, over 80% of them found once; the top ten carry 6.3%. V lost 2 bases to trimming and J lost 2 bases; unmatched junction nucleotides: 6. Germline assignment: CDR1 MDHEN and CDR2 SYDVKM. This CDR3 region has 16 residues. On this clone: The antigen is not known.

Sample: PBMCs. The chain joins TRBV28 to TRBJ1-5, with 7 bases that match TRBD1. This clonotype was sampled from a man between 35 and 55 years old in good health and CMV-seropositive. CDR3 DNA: TGTGCCAGCAGTTTACACCAGGGGGGCGGCAATCAGCCCCAGCATTTT. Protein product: CASSLHQGGGNQPQHF.